This T cell receptor beta chain appears in the sequencing data of a study of T-cell memory formation after mild COVID-19. Study at large: TCR clusters mostly belonged to single donors.

Employing constant-segment primers, 5'RACE generated TCR alpha and TCR beta cDNA libraries bearing sample barcodes and UMIs. Each CDR3 protein is one row after TCRdb ran MiXCR on the 5' RACE reads. The sample lists 300,000 to 400,000 distinct CDR3 sequences, 14% occurring once. The CDR3 consists of 14 residues. The V gene's germline CDR1 is MGHDK and CDR2 SYGVNS. Trimming removed 1 base at V and 7 bases at J, with 10 bases between. Overall study results and limits: Memory cells collected pre-infection included some clones that later responded, suggesting cross-reactive memory joined.

As regards this clonotype: Its antigen is undetermined.

This chain connects TRBV25-1 to TRBJ1-4; the D gene is possibly TRBD1 (5 bases). The sequenced sample consisted of PBMCs or a T cell subset sorted from them (not recorded which). This receptor was taken from a man aged 18 to 35 who had mild COVID-19 (a few samples of this study predate the infection). Cell type and time point are not known. CDR3 region: CASSESGGGEKLFF. CDR3 sequence (DNA): TGTGCCAGCAGTGAATCCGGGGGTGGTGAAAAACTGTTTTTT.